A single T cell receptor (beta chain) is shown here with its context. The antigen it binds to is not known. There are no base qualities to consult, and no much larger clone falls within one base. The entry originates in a study of blood T cell repertoires in COVID-19 (dated by TCRdb to 2020 to 2021). In the study overall: The collaborator samples originated in the United States, Italy and Spain and spanned the acute and convalescent phases of COVID-19. The prospective study material was composed of cDNA or gDNA derived from T cells, B-cell-depleted T cells, or PBMCs. Subjects who had been exposed to COVID-19, were actively infected with it, or had recovered from it provided the deeply sampled blood TCRbeta repertoires that made up the dataset. The repertoires were released in a freely available public database meant as a resource for research on the immune response to SARS-CoV-2. Samples came from the ongoing ImmuneRACE study (first 160 participants) plus 1,254 subjects from 6 global collaborators. A de-identified subject ID, COVID-19 status, age in years and sex were almost always included in the sample metadata. Where HLA class I and class II types were available, the types were taken from metadata supplied by the sample provider, not from assay-based typing.

TCRbeta CDR3 regions were amplified from genomic DNA using the immunoSEQ Assay, a bias-controlled multiplex PCR. In the authors' own workflow: Within the assay, amplification of reference gene primers was used to estimate how many nucleated cells each sample contained. To quantify the absolute abundance of each unique TCRbeta CDR3 rearrangement, sequence reads were collapsed and filtered. For each sample, productive Simpson clonality was calculated as the square root of Simpson's diversity index over productive rearrangements. This is the immuneACCESS table as TCRdb keeps it, with only in-frame sequences that have V and J called. A part of the clones is gone; compared with another copy, unresolved V genes explain less than half, and the rest is unexplained. That table gives V, J and clone size, and the DNA gave D and trimming. In all, the sample holds some 49,000 clones, and around 86% of those were seen once. Of the sample, about a fifth falls within the top ten clones.

At one collaborating source in Seattle, patients were enrolled during active infection and were followed longitudinally through the course of disease. Each collaborating institution followed its own protocols to collect whole blood in K2EDTA tubes. For TCRbeta analysis, collaborator samples were shipped as frozen whole blood, as isolated PBMCs, or as DNA extracted from either sample type. Taken from cysteine to phenylalanine, the CDR3 has 14 residues. This entry keeps only the CDR3 DNA: 42 bases, framed from base 1. At the junction V is shortened by 8 bases and J by 7 bases, with 18 bases in between. CDR1 and CDR2 (SNHLY, FYNNEI) derive from the germline V gene. The full study reports these points: The quantity of clinical and demographic metadata differed by source and by participant and was supplied without curation.

The sequence came from a woman of 80 years or more with COVID-19, enrolled during active disease. The sequence is built from TRBV2 and TRBJ1-5, and perhaps TRBD1 as D gene, on 5 matching bases. What was sequenced was peripheral blood. The nucleotide sequence is given as TGTGCCAGCCTTCTGGCCGGGGGAAGGCAGCCCCAGCATTTT. It codes for CASLLAGGRQPQHF.